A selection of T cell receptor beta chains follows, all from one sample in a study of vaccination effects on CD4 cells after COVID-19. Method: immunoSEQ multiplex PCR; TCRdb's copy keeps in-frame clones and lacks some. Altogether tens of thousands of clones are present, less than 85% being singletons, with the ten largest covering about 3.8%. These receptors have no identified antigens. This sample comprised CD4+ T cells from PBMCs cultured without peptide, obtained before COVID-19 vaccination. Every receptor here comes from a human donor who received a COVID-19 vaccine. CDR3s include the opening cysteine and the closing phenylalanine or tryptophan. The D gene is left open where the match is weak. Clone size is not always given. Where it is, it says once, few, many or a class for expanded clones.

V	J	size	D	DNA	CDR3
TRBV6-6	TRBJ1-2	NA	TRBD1	TGTGCCAGCAGCACACAGGGGAGGCATGGCTACACCTTC	CASSTQGRHGYTF
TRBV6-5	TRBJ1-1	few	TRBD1	TGTGCCAGCTCTCGACCGGGACAGGGGAACACTGAAGCTTTCTTT	CASSRPGQGNTEAFF
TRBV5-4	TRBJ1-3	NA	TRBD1	TGTGCCAGCAGCTTGACAGGGGGCTCCGGAAACACCATATATTTT	CASSLTGGSGNTIYF
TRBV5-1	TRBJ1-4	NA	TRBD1	TGCGCCAGCAGCTTGGTAACAGGGGACAATGAAAAACTGTTTTTT	CASSLVTGDNEKLFF
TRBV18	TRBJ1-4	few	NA	TGTGCCAGCTCACTATCGGGCCCTGGAGCCCAAAATGAAAAACTGTTTTTT	CASSLSGPGAQNEKLFF
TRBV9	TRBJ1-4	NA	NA	TGTGCCAGCAGCGTAGGGACGGTGAATACTGAAAAACTGTTTTTT	CASSVGTVNTEKLFF
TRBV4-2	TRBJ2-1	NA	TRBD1	TGTGCCAGCAGGAGGGACAGGTTATACAATGAGCAGTTCTTC	CASRRDRLYNEQFF
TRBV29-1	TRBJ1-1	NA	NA	TGCAGCGTTGAACGGGGGATGAACACTGAAGCTTTCTTT	CSVERGMNTEAFF
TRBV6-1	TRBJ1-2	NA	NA	TGTGCCAGCAGTGATAGGCAGAAGCTCTATGGCTACACCTTC	CASSDRQKLYGYTF
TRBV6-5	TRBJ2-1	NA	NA	TGTGCCAGCAGTTACTTTGGCCTAGCGAGCTACAATGAGCAGTTCTTC	CASSYFGLASYNEQFF
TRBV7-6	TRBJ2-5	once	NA	TGTGCCAGCAGCCGTGACGCACAAGAGACCCAGTACTTC	CASSRDAQETQYF
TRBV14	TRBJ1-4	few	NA	TGTGCCAGCAGCCCCAGTGGAGGTGCAACTAATGAAAAACTGTTTTTT	CASSPSGGATNEKLFF
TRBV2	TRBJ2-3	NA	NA	TGTGCCAGCGAAGACGGGAGACGCACAGATACGCAGTATTTT	CASEDGRRTDTQYF
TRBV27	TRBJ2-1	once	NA	TGTGCCAGCAGTTTTGGACAAAGATACGGTGAGCAGTTCTTC	CASSFGQRYGEQFF
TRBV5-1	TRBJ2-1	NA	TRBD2	TGCGCCAGCAGCTACACTAGCGGGGGGTACAATGAGCAGTTCTTC	CASSYTSGGYNEQFF
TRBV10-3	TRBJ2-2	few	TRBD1	TGTGCCATCAGTGAGTCTTTCTGGGACAGGGTAAACACCGGGGAGCTGTTTTTT	CAISESFWDRVNTGELFF
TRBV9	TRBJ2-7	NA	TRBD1	TGTGCCAGCAGCGTATTACCGGGGGACAGGGCATACGAGCAGTACTTC	CASSVLPGDRAYEQYF
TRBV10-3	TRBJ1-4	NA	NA	TGTGCCTCTACGCCTGCAACTAATGAAAAACTGTTTTTT	CASTPATNEKLFF
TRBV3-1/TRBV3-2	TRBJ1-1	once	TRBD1	TGTGCCAGCAGCCAAGCCGGGACAGGGGGCCCAGCTTTCTTT	CASSQAGTGGPAFF
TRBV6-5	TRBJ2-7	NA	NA	TGTGCCAGCAGTTACTCGAGTTGGGCCTACGAGCAGTACTTC	CASSYSSWAYEQYF
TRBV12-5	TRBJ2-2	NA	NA	TGTGCTAGTGGTTTGTGGGGGATGAAGCTGTTTTTT	CASGLWGMKLFF
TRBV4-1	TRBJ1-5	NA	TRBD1	TGCGCCAGCAGCCCATCCGGACAGGCCGGGGATCAGCCCCAGCATTTT	CASSPSGQAGDQPQHF
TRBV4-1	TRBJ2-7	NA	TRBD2	TGCGCCAGCAGCCAAGGGGGCGGGAGAAGCTACGAGCAGTACTTC	CASSQGGGRSYEQYF
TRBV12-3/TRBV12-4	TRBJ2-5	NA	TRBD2	TGTGCCAGCCGGACTAGCGGGGGGGAGACCCAGTACTTC	CASRTSGGETQYF
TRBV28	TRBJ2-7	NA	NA	TGTGCCAGCACCTCAACGGAACAGTTATACGAGCAGTACTTC	CASTSTEQLYEQYF
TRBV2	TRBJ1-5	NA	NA	TGTGCCAGCAGTGAATCGTTTCTTTCGGTTTATAGGAGCAATCAGCCCCAGCATTTT	CASSESFLSVYRSNQPQHF
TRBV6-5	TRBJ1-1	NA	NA	TGTGCCAGCAGTTACTCGTCGGTAGCTGAAGCTTTCTTT	CASSYSSVAEAFF
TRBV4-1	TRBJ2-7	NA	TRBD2	TGCGCCAGCAGCCAAGATTCTGCTAGCGGCTTCTCCTACGAGCAGTACTTC	CASSQDSASGFSYEQYF
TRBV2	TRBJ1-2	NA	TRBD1	TGTGCCAGCAGGGACACAGGGGGCGTAGGGTATGGCTACACCTTC	CASRDTGGVGYGYTF
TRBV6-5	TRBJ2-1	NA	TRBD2	TGTGCCAGCAGTAGCGGGGGGGCTGGCAATGAGCAGTTCTTC	CASSSGGAGNEQFF
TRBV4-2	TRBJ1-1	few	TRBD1	TGTGCCAGCAGCCAAGACCCGACAGGGTTGAACACTGAAGCTTTCTTT	CASSQDPTGLNTEAFF
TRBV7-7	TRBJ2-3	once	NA	TGTGCCAGCAGCTTAGTAGGGGTGGGGGATACGCAGTATTTT	CASSLVGVGDTQYF
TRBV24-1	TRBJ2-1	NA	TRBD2	TGTGCCACCAGTGATTCGACGACTAGCGGGGTAACTGAGCAGTTCTTC	CATSDSTTSGVTEQFF
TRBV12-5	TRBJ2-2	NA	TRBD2	TGTGCTAGTGGTTTGGTGGTCTCAACGCTAGCGGGAGGCCTCACCGGGGAGCTGTTTTTT	CASGLVVSTLAGGLTGELFF
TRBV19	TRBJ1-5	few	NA	TGTGCCAGTAACCCAGACCGGGATCGGCCCCAGCATTTT	CASNPDRDRPQHF
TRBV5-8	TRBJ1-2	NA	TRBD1	TGTGCCAGCAGCTCCGACACGGGACAGGGAGGCTATGGCTACACCTTC	CASSSDTGQGGYGYTF
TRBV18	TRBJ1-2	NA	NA	TGTGCCAGCTCGCCCAGGGGATCATGGGGCTACACCTTC	CASSPRGSWGYTF
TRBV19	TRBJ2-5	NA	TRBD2	TGTGCCACTCGACTAGCGGGACAGCAAGAGACCCAGTACTTC	CATRLAGQQETQYF
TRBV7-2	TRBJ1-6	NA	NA	TGTGCCAGCAGCTTAGGAGTACAGTATAATTCACCCCTCCACTTT	CASSLGVQYNSPLHF
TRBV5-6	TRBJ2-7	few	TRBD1	TGTGCCACCTCCAGGGGGCGCGCCTACGAGCAGTACTTC	CATSRGRAYEQYF
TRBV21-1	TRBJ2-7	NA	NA	TGTGCCAGCAGCAAAGGTGTTGACAAAAACTACGAGCAGTACTTC	CASSKGVDKNYEQYF
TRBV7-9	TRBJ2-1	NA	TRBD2	TGTGCCAGCAGCTCCCCCGTTGCGGGAGGTAATGTGTTTGACAATGAGCAGTTCTTC	CASSSPVAGGNVFDNEQFF